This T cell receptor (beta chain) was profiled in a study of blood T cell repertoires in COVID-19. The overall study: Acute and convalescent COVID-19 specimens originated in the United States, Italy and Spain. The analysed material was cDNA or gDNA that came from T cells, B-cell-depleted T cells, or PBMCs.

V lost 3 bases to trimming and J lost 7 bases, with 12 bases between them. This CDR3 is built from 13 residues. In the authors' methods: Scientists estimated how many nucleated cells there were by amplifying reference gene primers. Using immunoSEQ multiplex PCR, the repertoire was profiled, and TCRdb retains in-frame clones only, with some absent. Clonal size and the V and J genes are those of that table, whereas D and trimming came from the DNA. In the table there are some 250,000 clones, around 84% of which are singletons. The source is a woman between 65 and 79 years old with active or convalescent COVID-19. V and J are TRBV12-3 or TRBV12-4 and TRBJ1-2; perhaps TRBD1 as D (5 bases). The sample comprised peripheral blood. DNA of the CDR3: TGTGCCAGCAGTTTCGACAGTCCGAGTGGCTACACCTTC. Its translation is CASSFDSPSGYTF.